One and the same sample provided the 29 T cell receptor beta chains below, sequenced in a study of Ad26.COV2.S vaccination and SARS-CoV-2 variants. Treatment denoted: 15 to 20 received Ad26.COV2.S at low or high dose, single or two shots; 5 received placebo; per-sample allocation not given. The investigators took samples on day 63 after the first vaccine or placebo injection. Repertoires were generated with immunoSEQ multiplex PCR, while TCRdb's copy carries only in-frame clones and drops some. This sample yields some 390,000 clones, of which approximately 86% are seen a single time; 3.5% belongs to the top ten. The sequencing used peripheral blood, collected in a trial of Ad26.COV2.S vaccine versus placebo. These receptor sequences come from a person aged 18-65 years who received the Ad26.COV2.S COVID-19 vaccine or a placebo.

The rearrangement uses TRBV28 and TRBJ1-5; 10 bases are a match to TRBD1. J gave up 5 bases and V 7 bases, and 2 bases lay outside the gene matches. The germline V gene encodes CDR1 MDHEN and CDR2 SYDVKM. The CDR3 covers 13 residues. CDR3 amino acids: CASTTGGYQPQHF. As DNA, the CDR3 is TGTGCCAGCACGACAGGGGGCTATCAGCCCCAGCATTTT.

The CDR3 spells CASSYGGAHGNIQYF. In nucleotides, the CDR3 is TGTGCCAGCAGTTACGGGGGGGCCCATGGAAACATTCAGTACTTC. This chain joins TRBV6-5 and TRBJ2-4; maybe TRBD2 (7 bases). Trimming cost V 2 bases and J 6 bases, with 14 bases left between them. The CDR3 spans 15 residues. Germline loops: CDR1 MNHEY, CDR2 SVGAGI.

The V gene is TRBV6-6, the J gene TRBJ2-5; D remains ambiguous. Germline V gene lookup returns CDR1 MNHNY and CDR2 SVGAGI (reference sequence). V lost 2 bases and J lost 1, with 5 bases in between. CDR3 length equals 13 residues. The DNA for the CDR3 is TGTGCCAGCAGTTACCGTATCCAAGAGACCCAGTACTTC. It translates to CASSYRIQETQYF.

The rearrangement joins TRBV6-5 to TRBJ1-1, with 9 bases aligning to TRBD1. Per the germline V gene, CDR1 is MNHEY and CDR2 is SVGAGI. The CDR3 consists of 13 residues. J gave up 14 bases and V 2 bases, and 9 bases lay outside the gene matches. The CDR3 DNA reads TGTGCCAGCAGTTACACCAGACAGGGGGACTACTTCTTT. Translation gives CASSYTRQGDYFF.

This chain joins TRBV5-8 and TRBJ2-5; TRBD1 agrees at 8 bases. V shed 0 bases, J shed 7 bases, and the junction held 5 bases outside the gene matches. The germline CDR1 and CDR2 sequences are SGHTS and YDEGEE. The CDR3 length is 14 residues. The CDR3 region is CASSLGSGTGTQYF. The CDR3 DNA sequence: TGTGCCAGCAGCTTGGGATCGGGGACAGGGACCCAGTACTTC.

The rearrangement links TRBV5-6 to TRBJ2-3; either TRBD1 or TRBD2 may supply D (6 bases each). The V gene lost 2 bases and the J gene lost 1 base, with 14 bases spanning the gap. Per the germline V gene, CDR1 is SGHDT and CDR2 is YYEEEE. The length of the CDR3 is 16 residues. The CDR3 spells CASSFLGGGGTDTQYF. CDR3 coding DNA: TGTGCCAGCAGCTTCTTGGGGGGCGGGGGCACAGATACGCAGTATTTT.

The chain carries TRBV6-5 and TRBJ2-2; 7 nucleotides line up with TRBD2. V was clipped by 5 bases and J by 1 base; unmatched bases: 4. The CDR3 loop spans 15 amino acids. CDR1 is MNHEY, CDR2 SVGAGI, per germline. The CDR3 DNA is TGTGCCAGCAGTCCTCCGGGGGGGAACACCGGGGAGCTGTTTTTT. It is translated as CASSPPGGNTGELFF.

The V gene is TRBV5-4, the J gene TRBJ2-7, with D tentatively TRBD1 or TRBD2 (5 bases each). Germline loops: CDR1 SGHNT, CDR2 YYREEE (reference sequence). This CDR3 region has 12 residues. V lost 4 bases to trimming and J lost 6 bases, with 11 bases between them. CDR3 loop: CASSGMGVEQYF. In DNA form, the CDR3 reads TGTGCCAGCAGCGGAATGGGGGTCGAGCAGTACTTC.

The chain carries TRBV6-2 or TRBV6-3 and TRBJ1-1; 7 nucleotides line up with TRBD1. The CDR3 spans 14 residues. The germline V gene has CDR1 MNHEY and CDR2 SVGEGT. V trimming: 6 bases; J trimming: 1 base; junction bases outside the gene matches: 5. The CDR3 DNA follows: TGTGCCAGCAGCTCCAGGGGGGCGAACACTGAAGCTTTCTTT. It is translated as CASSSRGANTEAFF.

The chain joins TRBV5-6 to TRBJ2-3; TRBD2 agrees at 7 bases. J was trimmed by 4 bases and V by 2 bases; bases with no gene match: 7. The CDR3 has 15 residues. Germline V gives CDR1 SGHDT, CDR2 YYEEEE. Here the CDR3 DNA reads TGTGCCAGCAGCTTCCCTACGGGGGGAGCAGATACGCAGTATTTT. As protein: CASSFPTGGADTQYF.

The chain carries TRBV2 and TRBJ2-7; no definite D call. Germline values: CDR1 SNHLY, CDR2 FYNNEI. V was shortened by 5 bases and J by 0 bases, with 23 bases between the two germline ends. The CDR3 totals 18 residues. The CDR3 sequence is CASSTALRQSLSSYEQYF. For the CDR3, the DNA is TGTGCCAGCAGTACCGCCCTCCGCCAGTCCCTAAGCTCCTACGAGCAGTACTTC.

This CDR3 reads CSVEDPGGASLDGYTF. The CDR3 DNA sequence: TGCAGCGTTGAAGATCCCGGGGGCGCCTCACTGGACGGCTACACCTTC. V and J are TRBV29-1 and TRBJ1-2; a weak D match, TRBD1 (6 bases). Germline CDR1 is SQVTM and CDR2 is ANQGSEA. This CDR3 contains 16 residues. The germline V and J ends were trimmed by 0 bases and 8 bases, with 22 bases remaining between them.

This clone has only one observation. This chain links TRBV5-4 with TRBJ2-1; D remains unclear. Per germline, CDR1 SGHNT and CDR2 YYREEE (reference sequence). Trimming pared 5 bases from V and 0 bases from J, leaving 6 bases between. This CDR3 region has 13 residues. This CDR3 is CASRPSSYNEQFF. The CDR3 coding sequence is TGTGCCAGCAGACCGAGCTCCTACAATGAGCAGTTCTTC.

This chain's CDR3 is CASSQVFGGTGGNYGYTF. CDR3 DNA sequence: TGTGCCAGCAGCCAAGTGTTCGGGGGGACAGGGGGTAACTATGGCTACACCTTC. V is TRBV3-1 (or the pseudogene TRBV3-2) and J is TRBJ1-2; 11 bases agree with TRBD1. The length of the CDR3 is 18 residues. Germline CDR1 reads LGHDT; CDR2 reads YNNKEL (reference sequence). J gave up 1 base and V 1 base, and 8 bases lay outside the gene matches.

The chain links TRBV11-3 to TRBJ2-2; weak D call: TRBD1 (6 bases). Trimming pared 5 bases from V and 4 bases from J, leaving 11 bases between. Germline assignment: CDR1 SGHNT and CDR2 YENEEA. This CDR3 is built from 14 residues. The CDR3 coding sequence is TGTGCCAGCAGCCCCGCAGGGGTCACCGGGGAGCTGTTTTTT. It encodes CASSPAGVTGELFF.

This chain joins TRBV19 and TRBJ1-2, with TRBD1 matching 7 bases. Trimming cost V 5 bases and J 0 bases; bases outside gene matches: 9. The CDR3 is 16 residues long. Germline V gives CDR1 LNHDA, CDR2 SQIVND (reference sequence). CDR3 loop: CASSPTGQSSNYGYTF. The CDR3 DNA is TGTGCCAGTAGTCCCACGGGACAGTCCTCTAACTATGGCTACACCTTC. Full variable domain (remainder filled in from reference TRBV19 and TRBJ1-2): DGGITQSPKYLFRKEGQNVTLSCEQNLNHDAMYWYRQDPGQGLRLIYYSQIVNDFQKGDIAEGYSVSREKKESFPLTVTSAQKNPTAFYLCASSPTGQSSNYGYTFGSGTRLTVV.

The chain has TRBV23-1 and TRBJ2-6; 9 nucleotides align to TRBD1. TRBV23-1 is labeled an ORF, and its function is uncertain. The CDR3 runs 18 residues. The V gene end was trimmed by 4 bases and the J gene end by 2 bases; junction bases not matched to a gene: 9. The CDR3 is CASSPGTGLQTGANVLTF. The CDR3 nucleotides are TGCGCCAGCAGTCCCGGGACAGGGCTACAAACTGGGGCCAACGTCCTGACTTTC.

This chain connects TRBV6-5 to TRBJ2-7; a weak D match, TRBD1 (6 bases). Trimming took off 10 bases at V and 6 bases at J, with 19 bases between the two ends. The germline V gene encodes CDR1 MNHEY and CDR2 SVGAGI. The CDR3 is 13 residues long. The CDR3 DNA follows: TGTGCCACCAACGACCGACAGGTGGGCGAGCAGTACTTC. Translation gives CATNDRQVGEQYF.

This clone was seen only once. The V and J genes are TRBV6-5 and TRBJ1-1; TRBD1 agrees at 7 bases. Germline CDR1 MNHEY, CDR2 SVGAGI. V lost 7 bases, J lost 6 bases, and 11 bases stayed unmatched. The length of the CDR3 is 14 residues. The CDR3 nucleotides are TGTGCCAGCACCCCCACAGGGGATTTCGCTGAAGCTTTCTTT. This translates into CASTPTGDFAEAFF.

The chain employs TRBV30 and TRBJ2-7, with D unclear. The length of the CDR3 is 12 residues. Germline loops: CDR1 GTSNPN, CDR2 SVGIG (reference sequence). The CDR3 nucleotides read TGTGCTATGGGGTCCGAAAACTACGAGCAGTACTTC. Amino acids: CAMGSENYEQYF.

This chain joins TRBV2 and TRBJ1-5; D call uncertain. V was cut by 1 base and J by 4 bases, with 8 bases left in between. Per the germline V gene, CDR1 is SNHLY and CDR2 is FYNNEI. This CDR3 is built from 14 residues. The CDR3 sequence is CASSEGVLNQPQHF. The CDR3 nucleotides read TGTGCCAGCAGTGAAGGGGTTTTAAATCAGCCCCAGCATTTT.

The rearrangement links TRBV27 to TRBJ1-5, with D possibly TRBD1 on 5 matching bases. Germline CDR1 reads MNHEY; CDR2 reads SMNVEV (reference sequence). With 8 bases removed from V and 1 base from J, the gap between germline ends came to 12 bases. This CDR3 region has 14 residues. The DNA for the CDR3 is TGTGCCAGCCGCTTTGGGGGGAGCAATCAGCCCCAGCATTTT. Translated, it gives CASRFGGSNQPQHF.

The chain couples TRBV5-6 to TRBJ2-6; 7 bases match TRBD1. The germline gives CDR1 SGHDT, CDR2 YYEEEE. V lost 4 bases, J lost 0 bases, and 7 bases stayed unmatched. The CDR3 consists of 17 residues. The CDR3, as DNA: TGTGCCAGCAGCCGATGGACAGGCTACTCTGGGGCCAACGTCCTGACTTTC. Its protein is CASSRWTGYSGANVLTF.

V gene TRBV7-9 combines with J gene TRBJ2-7; the D is unclear. This CDR3 has 12 residues. V was cut by 1 base and J by 7 bases, with 8 bases left in between. Germline CDR1 SEHNR, CDR2 FQNEAQ (reference sequence). The CDR3 nucleotides are TGTGCCAGCAGCTTAGGATGGCAAGAGCAGTACTTC. This codes for CASSLGWQEQYF.

The chain combines TRBV6-5 with TRBJ2-2; D is possibly TRBD1 (6 bases). V was trimmed by 6 bases and J by 5 bases, leaving 13 bases between them. Germline lookup yields CDR1 MNHEY and CDR2 SVGAGI. The length of the CDR3 is 14 residues. In DNA form, the CDR3 reads TGTGCCAGCAGACTGACGCAGGGGACCGGGGAGCTGTTTTTT. Amino acids: CASRLTQGTGELFF.

In this sample, this clone turned up once. The V call is TRBV4-1, the J call TRBJ1-5; a possible D gene is TRBD1 (5 bases). Germline V gene data show CDR1 as MGHRA and CDR2 as YSYEKL. This CDR3 is built from 16 residues. V lost 0 bases, J lost 7 bases, and 16 bases lay in between. The DNA of the CDR3 is TGCGCCAGCAGCCAAGATGACGGGGACGATGGACAGCCCCAGCATTTT. This gives the protein CASSQDDGDDGQPQHF.

The chain couples TRBV19 to TRBJ1-1; 7 nucleotides agree with TRBD1. The J segment lost 1 base and the V segment lost 7 bases, leaving 6 bases of the junction unmatched. The CDR3 extends over 14 amino acids. Germline CDR1 and CDR2: LNHDA and SQIVND (reference sequence). CDR3 DNA: TGTGCCAGTACTACAGGGGCGAAGAACACTGAAGCTTTCTTT. Its protein is CASTTGAKNTEAFF.

This chain connects TRBV12-3 or TRBV12-4 to TRBJ1-5; D ambiguous. Deletions cut 7 bases from V and 3 bases from J, with 10 bases between. CDR3 length: 13 residues. The CDR3 DNA sequence: TGTGCCAGCAATTATGGGGTCAATCAGCCCCAGCATTTT. This translates into CASNYGVNQPQHF.

V gene TRBV4-1 combines with J gene TRBJ1-4; TRBD1 is a possible D gene (5 bases). This CDR3 region has 14 residues. The ends were cut back, 1 base at V and 4 bases at J, with 7 bases in the middle. Germline V CDR1 and CDR2: MGHRA, YSYEKL. CDR3 residues: CASSQVGRNEKLFF. CDR3 DNA: TGCGCCAGCAGCCAAGTGGGACGTAATGAAAAACTGTTTTTT.